These 25 T cell receptor beta chains originate from one sample sequenced in a study of early T cells in non-severe SARS-CoV-2 infection. TCRdb itself ran the 5' RACE reads through MiXCR, one entry per CDR3 protein. The data contain some 34,000 distinct CDR3 sequences, about 4.7% of them singletons. The sample comprised whole blood. These receptor sequences come from an adult who was a healthcare worker with PCR-confirmed SARS-CoV-2 infection or an uninfected control (not recorded which).

This clonotype was seen at least ten times. The CDR3 here is CASSFSGGLQETQYF. CDR3 sequence (DNA): TGTGCCAGCTCTTTTAGCGGGGGTTTACAAGAGACCCAGTACTTC. This rearrangement joins TRBV25-1 to TRBJ2-5; TRBD2 matches 9 bases. CDR3 size: 15 residues. Germline V lookup: CDR1 MGHDK, CDR2 SYGVNS. V lost 8 bases, J lost 2 bases, and 9 bases stayed unmatched. Together with reference TRBV25-1 and TRBJ2-5, the CDR3 gives the full variable domain: EADIYQTPRYLVIGTGKKITLECSQTMGHDKMYWYQQDPGMELHLIHYSYGVNSTEKGDLSSESTVSRIRTEHFPLTLESARPSHTSQYLCASSFSGGLQETQYFGPGTRLLVL.

The count of this clonotype is one. The rearrangement uses TRBV13 and TRBJ2-5; D gene unclear. This CDR3 is built from 12 residues. CDR1 is PRHDT and CDR2 is FYEKMQ in the germline V gene (reference sequence). V lost 5 bases and J lost 2, with 6 bases in between. CDR3 bases: TGTGCCAGCAGCGTTCTGCAAGAGACCCAGTACTTC. This gives the protein CASSVLQETQYF.

Concerning this clonotype: A much larger clonotype is one base distant, so this may be a read error. This chain's CDR3 is CASSNTLAGGPDTQYF. The CDR3 DNA follows: TGTGCCAGCAGTAACACACTAGCGGGGGGGCCAGATACGCAGTATTTT. V gene TRBV6-4 combines with J gene TRBJ2-3, with 13 bases fitting TRBD2. The germline gives CDR1 MRHNA, CDR2 SNTAGT. V was clipped by 5 bases and J by 4 bases; unmatched bases: 6. This CDR3 has 16 amino acids.

This clonotype was picked up many times. V and J are TRBV28 and TRBJ2-5, with D possibly being TRBD1 or TRBD2 (5 bases each). V was pared by 8 bases and J by 7 bases, with 17 bases between. Germline V lookup: CDR1 MDHEN, CDR2 SYDVKM. The CDR3 spans 13 residues. Here the CDR3 DNA reads TGTGCCAGCTTCGCGACGGGGCAGGGGACCCAGTACTTC. Its protein is CASFATGQGTQYF.

The chain recombines TRBV7-9 with TRBJ2-1, with D possibly being TRBD1 (6 bases). The germline V gene encodes CDR1 SEHNR and CDR2 FQNEAQ (reference sequence). The CDR3 is 13 residues long. The V end was cut by 4 bases, the J end by 8 bases, with 12 bases between. The CDR3 DNA sequence: TGTGCCAGCAGCTCGACAGGCGGTGATGAGCAGTTCTTC. Translation gives CASSSTGGDEQFF.

This clonotype came up many times. This chain links TRBV2 with TRBJ1-6, with 7 nucleotides matching TRBD1. CDR3 length: 15 residues. After removal of 7 bases from V and 4 bases from J, the junction contained 7 bases not matched to a gene. CDR1 is SNHLY and CDR2 is FYNNEI in the germline V gene. The CDR3 sequence: CASIEWGQYNSPLHF. The DNA of the CDR3 is TGTGCCAGCATCGAATGGGGACAGTATAATTCACCCCTCCACTTT.

This clonotype was recorded many times. The genes are TRBV10-1 and TRBJ2-1; TRBD1 or TRBD2 may be the D gene (5 bases each). The germline gives CDR1 WNHNN, CDR2 SYGVQD (reference sequence). Trimming shortened V by 0 bases and J by 3 bases, and 27 bases separated the two germline ends. The CDR3 extends over 21 amino acids. Written as DNA, the CDR3 is TGCGCCAGCAGTGAGTCGAGCCGGGACGGACCTTCCTTGGGAAGCTACAATGAGCAGTTCTTC. Translated: CASSESSRDGPSLGSYNEQFF.

V is TRBV20-1 and J is TRBJ2-3; 10 nucleotides line up with TRBD2. The ends lost 6 bases at V and 0 bases at J; junction bases unmatched: 3. The CDR3 has 14 residues. Germline CDR1 DFQATT, CDR2 SNEGSKA (reference sequence). This chain's CDR3 is CSAVAGGSTDTQYF. The CDR3, as DNA: TGCAGTGCCGTAGCGGGGGGTAGCACAGATACGCAGTATTTT.

This clonotype was recorded at least ten times. This chain uses TRBV7-2 with TRBJ2-2, with a weak D call TRBD1 (6 bases). V gave up 1 base and J gave up 3 bases, with 9 bases separating them. The CDR3 loop spans 15 amino acids. Germline assignment: CDR1 SGHTA and CDR2 FQGNSA. The CDR3 here is CASSLGGGYTGELFF. CDR3 bases: TGTGCCAGCAGCTTAGGAGGGGGATACACCGGGGAGCTGTTTTTT.

The V gene is TRBV6-6, the J gene TRBJ2-7; 8 bases match TRBD1. The junction had 1 base not matched to a gene; V was cut back by 0 bases and J by 0 bases. The germline gives CDR1 MNHNY, CDR2 SVGAGI (reference sequence). The CDR3 is made up of 15 amino acids. The CDR3 protein is CASSYSTGVSYEQYF. In DNA form, the CDR3 reads TGTGCCAGCAGTTACTCGACAGGGGTCTCCTACGAGCAGTACTTC.

This clonotype occurred many times. This chain uses TRBV10-1 with TRBJ2-1; 7 bases are a match to TRBD1. Germline V gene data show CDR1 as WNHNN and CDR2 as SYGVQD (reference sequence). CDR3 length equals 16 residues. Unmatched junction bases numbered 7, after V lost 5 bases and J lost 0 bases. In nucleotides, the CDR3 is TGCGCCAGCAGTTCGGACAGGTTGGGCTCCTACAATGAGCAGTTCTTC. Translating it yields CASSSDRLGSYNEQFF.

The table lists this clonotype with a few counts. The rearrangement joins TRBV20-1 to TRBJ2-6; D is perhaps TRBD1 or TRBD2 (6 bases each). Germline V gene lookup returns CDR1 DFQATT and CDR2 SNEGSKA (reference sequence). This CDR3 has 17 residues. Trimming shortened V by 4 bases and J by 2 bases, and 18 bases separated the two germline ends. The CDR3 region has the DNA TGCAGTGCTACGGCGGGACAAGGCGTCCCTGGGGCCAACGTCCTGACTTTC. Translating gives CSATAGQGVPGANVLTF.

Many counts were recorded for this clonotype. The rearrangement links TRBV12-3 or TRBV12-4 to TRBJ2-2; D is possibly TRBD2 (5 bases). The CDR3 is 15 amino acids. Trimming pared 4 bases from V and 1 base from J, leaving 10 bases between. The CDR3 is CASSYEGLNTGELFF. CDR3 nucleotides: TGTGCCAGCAGTTATGAGGGATTGAACACCGGGGAGCTGTTTTTT.

In its sample, this clonotype was seen a few times. V gene TRBV24-1 combines with J gene TRBJ2-3, with a tentative D call TRBD1 (5 bases). Per germline, CDR1 KGHDR and CDR2 SFDVKD. V dropped 2 bases and J dropped 3 bases, with 14 bases sitting between them. The CDR3 has 16 residues. CDR3 region: CATSDWGRAATDTQYF. CDR3 nucleotide sequence: TGTGCCACCAGTGATTGGGGCCGGGCAGCGACAGATACGCAGTATTTT.

This clonotype was counted many times. The chain's CDR3 is CSVQGMSGELFF. The CDR3 bases are TGCAGCGTTCAGGGAATGAGCGGGGAGCTGTTTTTT. The chain uses TRBV29-1 and TRBJ2-2; a possible D gene is TRBD1 (5 bases). V dropped 5 bases and J dropped 7 bases, with 11 bases sitting between them. The germline V gene encodes CDR1 SQVTM and CDR2 ANQGSEA. This CDR3 comprises 12 residues.

This clonotype has more than one count but fewer than ten. DNA of the CDR3: TGTGCCAGCAGTGGACAGGGGAATAGCAATCAGCCCCAGCATTTT. It specifies CASSGQGNSNQPQHF. The rearrangement uses TRBV28 and TRBJ1-5, with 9 bases matching TRBD1. The germline V gene has CDR1 MDHEN and CDR2 SYDVKM. This CDR3 is built from 15 residues. V shed 5 bases and J 0 bases; nucleotides not matched to a gene: 2.

This clonotype was observed at least ten times. This chain connects TRBV12-3 or TRBV12-4 to TRBJ1-1; maybe TRBD1 (6 bases). The CDR3 has 13 residues. The V end was cut by 2 bases, the J end by 7 bases, with 11 bases between. CDR3 in DNA: TGTGCCAGCAGTTTAAGGACAGCAGGTGAAGCTTTCTTT. Its translation: CASSLRTAGEAFF.

This clonotype was observed at least ten times. This chain uses TRBV29-1 with TRBJ1-3; weak D call: TRBD1 (5 bases). The CDR3 spans 13 residues. V was trimmed by 4 bases and J by 4 bases, leaving 11 bases between them. CDR1 is SQVTM and CDR2 is ANQGSEA in the germline V gene. The CDR3 bases are TGCAGCGTTGGGACACGGCCGGGAAACACCATATATTTT. Protein: CSVGTRPGNTIYF.

This clonotype has at least ten counts. The chain links TRBV10-3 to TRBJ2-7; 12 bases align to TRBD2. This CDR3 contains 15 residues. The germline V gene encodes CDR1 ENHRY and CDR2 SYGVKD. Unmatched junction bases numbered 6, after V lost 4 bases and J lost 5 bases. As DNA, the CDR3 is TGTGCCATCAGTGGCGGACTAGCGGGGCGGGACGAGCAGTACTTC. This encodes CAISGGLAGRDEQYF.

In its sample, this clonotype was seen a few times. The chain couples TRBV19 to TRBJ2-7, with 7 bases fitting TRBD2. The CDR3 consists of 14 residues. The germline V gene encodes CDR1 LNHDA and CDR2 SQIVND (reference sequence). The V gene end was trimmed by 6 bases and the J gene end by 0 bases; junction bases not matched to a gene: 5. DNA of the CDR3: TGTGCCAGTAGCCAGAGCGGGACCTCCTACGAGCAGTACTTC. As protein: CASSQSGTSYEQYF.

The chain recombines TRBV12-3 or TRBV12-4 with TRBJ1-1; tentatively, D is TRBD1 (5 bases). V shed 7 bases and J shed 4 bases, with 16 bases lying between them. This CDR3 contains 14 residues. Here the CDR3 reads CASTYTGGITEAFF. In nucleotides, the CDR3 is TGTGCCAGCACCTACACAGGTGGTATCACTGAAGCTTTCTTT.

This clonotype was seen a few times. The chain joins TRBV28 to TRBJ2-5, with TRBD2 as a possible D gene (6 bases). This CDR3 contains 15 residues. V lost 2 bases and J 4 bases, leaving 14 bases between the germline ends. From germline, CDR1 is MDHEN and CDR2 SYDVKM. The CDR3 loop is CASSLPLRRGETQYF. DNA for the CDR3: TGTGCCAGCAGTTTACCCCTCCGGCGGGGAGAGACCCAGTACTTC.

This clonotype showed up just a few times. V is TRBV6-6 and J is TRBJ2-6, with D perhaps TRBD1 or TRBD2 (5 bases each). This CDR3 is 16 amino acids long. Germline loops: CDR1 MNHNY, CDR2 SVGAGI (reference sequence). V lost 6 bases, J lost 0 bases, and 12 bases lay in between. In DNA, the CDR3 is TGTGCCAGCAGGGGGGACCCCAACTCTGGGGCCAACGTCCTGACTTTC. This translates into CASRGDPNSGANVLTF.

Relative to its sample, this clonotype is medium-sized (0.01 to 0.1%). This chain joins TRBV24-1 and TRBJ2-1; TRBD2 matches 14 bases. Germline V gene sequence: CDR1 KGHDR, CDR2 SFDVKD. The CDR3 runs 14 residues. Trimming removed 9 bases from V and 6 bases from J; junction bases left unmatched: 3. CDR3 region: CATRGLAGGNEQFF. In DNA, the CDR3 is TGTGCCACCCGCGGACTAGCGGGGGGCAATGAGCAGTTCTTC.

In this sample, this clonotype turned up a few times. The chain links TRBV20-1 to TRBJ2-3, with 7 bases matching TRBD2. The CDR3 spans 14 residues. The germline gives CDR1 DFQATT, CDR2 SNEGSKA (reference sequence). The V gene end was trimmed by 4 bases and the J gene end by 0 bases; junction bases not matched to a gene: 4. CDR3 amino acids: CSATRAGSTDTQYF. The CDR3 DNA is TGCAGTGCTACCCGAGCGGGGAGCACAGATACGCAGTATTTT.